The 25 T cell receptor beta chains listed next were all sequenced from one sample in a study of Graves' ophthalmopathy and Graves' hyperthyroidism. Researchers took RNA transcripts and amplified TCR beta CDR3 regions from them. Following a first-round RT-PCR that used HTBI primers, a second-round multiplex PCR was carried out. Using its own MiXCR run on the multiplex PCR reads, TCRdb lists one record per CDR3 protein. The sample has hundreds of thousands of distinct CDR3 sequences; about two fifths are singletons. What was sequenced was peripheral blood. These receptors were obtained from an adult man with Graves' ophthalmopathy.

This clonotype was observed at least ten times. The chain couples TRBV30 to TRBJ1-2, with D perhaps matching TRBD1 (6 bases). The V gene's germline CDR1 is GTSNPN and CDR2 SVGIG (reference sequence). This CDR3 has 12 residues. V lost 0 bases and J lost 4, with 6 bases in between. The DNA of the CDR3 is TGTGCCTGGAGTGTAGGGGGCTATGGCTACACCTTC. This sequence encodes CAWSVGGYGYTF. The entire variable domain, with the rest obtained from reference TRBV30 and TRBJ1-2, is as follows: SQTIHQWPATLVQPVGSPLSLECTVEGTSNPNLYWYRQAAGRGLQLLFYSVGIGQISSEVPQNLSASRPQDRQFILSSKKLLLSDSGFYLCAWSVGGYGYTFGSGTRLTVV.

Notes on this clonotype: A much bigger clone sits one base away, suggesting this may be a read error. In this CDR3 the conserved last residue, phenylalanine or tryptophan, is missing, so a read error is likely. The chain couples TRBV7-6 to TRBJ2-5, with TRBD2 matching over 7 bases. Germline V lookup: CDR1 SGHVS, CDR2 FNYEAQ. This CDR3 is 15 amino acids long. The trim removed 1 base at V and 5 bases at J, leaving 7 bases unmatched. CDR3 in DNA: TGTGCCAGCAGCTTAGGGGCTAGCGGACGGGAGACCCAGTACGTC. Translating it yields CASSLGASGRETQYV.

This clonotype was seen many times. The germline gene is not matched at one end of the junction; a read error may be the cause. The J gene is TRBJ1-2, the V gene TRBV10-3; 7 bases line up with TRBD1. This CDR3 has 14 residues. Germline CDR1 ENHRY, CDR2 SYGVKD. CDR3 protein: CASSDPTGTYGYTF. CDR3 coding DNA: TGTGCCAGCAGTGACCCGACAGGGACCTATGGCTACACCTTC.

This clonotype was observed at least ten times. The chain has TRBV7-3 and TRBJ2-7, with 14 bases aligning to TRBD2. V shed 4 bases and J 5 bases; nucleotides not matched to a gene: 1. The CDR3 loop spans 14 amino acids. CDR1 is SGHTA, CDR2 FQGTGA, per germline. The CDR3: CASSSGLAGDEQYF. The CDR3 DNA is TGTGCCAGCAGCTCGGGACTAGCGGGGGACGAGCAGTACTTC.

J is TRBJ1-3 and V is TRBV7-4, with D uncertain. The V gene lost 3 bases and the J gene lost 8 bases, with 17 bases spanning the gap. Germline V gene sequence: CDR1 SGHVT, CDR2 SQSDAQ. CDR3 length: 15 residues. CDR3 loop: CASSFPDGLRYTIYF. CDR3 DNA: TGTGCCAGCAGCTTTCCGGACGGCCTCCGCTACACCATATATTTT. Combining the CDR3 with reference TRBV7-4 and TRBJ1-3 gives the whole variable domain GAGVSQSPRYKVAKRGRDVALRCDSISGHVTLYWYRQTLGQGSEVLTYSQSDAQRDKSGRPSGRFSAERPERSVSTLKIQRTEQGDSAVYLCASSFPDGLRYTIYFGEGSWLTVV.

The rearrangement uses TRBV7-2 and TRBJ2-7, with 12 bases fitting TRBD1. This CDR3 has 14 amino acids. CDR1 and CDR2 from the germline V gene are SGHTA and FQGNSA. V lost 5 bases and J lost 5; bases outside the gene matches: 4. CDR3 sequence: CASSRGQGANEQYF. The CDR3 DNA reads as TGTGCCAGCAGCAGGGGACAGGGGGCTAACGAGCAGTACTTC.

The DNA of the CDR3 is TGTGCCACCAGCAGTGATATGAGAGGTCAGCCCCAGCATTTT. It encodes CATSSDMRGQPQHF. The V gene is TRBV15, the J gene TRBJ1-5; D gene uncertain. CDR1 is LNHNV and CDR2 is YYDKDF in the germline V gene (reference sequence). This CDR3 spans 14 amino acids. Between the trimmed V and J ends, which lost 3 bases and 6 bases, there was a span of 12 bases.

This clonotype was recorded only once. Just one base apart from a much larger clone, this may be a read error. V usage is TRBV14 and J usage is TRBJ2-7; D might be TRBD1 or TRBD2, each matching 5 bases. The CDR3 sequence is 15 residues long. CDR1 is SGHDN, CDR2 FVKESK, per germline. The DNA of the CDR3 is TGTGCCAACAGCCACCAGGGAGCGAGCTCCTACGAGCAGTACTTC. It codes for CANSHQGASSYEQYF.

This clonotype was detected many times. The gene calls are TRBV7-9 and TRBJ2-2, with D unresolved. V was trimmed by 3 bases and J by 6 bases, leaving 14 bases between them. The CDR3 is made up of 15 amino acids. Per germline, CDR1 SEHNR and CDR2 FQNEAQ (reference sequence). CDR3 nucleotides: TGTGCCAGCAGCTTGAGTTCCCTGTTGTCCGGGGAGCTGTTTTTT. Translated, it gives CASSLSSLLSGELFF. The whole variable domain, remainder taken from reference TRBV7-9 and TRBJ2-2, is DTGVSQNPRHKITKRGQNVTFRCDPISEHNRLYWYRQTLGQGPEFLTYFQNEAQLEKSRLLSDRFSAERPKGSFSTLEIQRTEQGDSAMYLCASSLSSLLSGELFFGEGSRLTVL.

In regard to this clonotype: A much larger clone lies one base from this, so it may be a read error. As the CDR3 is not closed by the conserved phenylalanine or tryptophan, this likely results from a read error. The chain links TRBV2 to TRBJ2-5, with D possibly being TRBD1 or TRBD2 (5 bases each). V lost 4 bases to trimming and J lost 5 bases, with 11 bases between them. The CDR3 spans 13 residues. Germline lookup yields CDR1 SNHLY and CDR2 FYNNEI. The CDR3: CASSAGPEETQYL. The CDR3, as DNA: TGTGCCAGCAGTGCGGGGCCAGAGGAGACCCAGTACCTC.

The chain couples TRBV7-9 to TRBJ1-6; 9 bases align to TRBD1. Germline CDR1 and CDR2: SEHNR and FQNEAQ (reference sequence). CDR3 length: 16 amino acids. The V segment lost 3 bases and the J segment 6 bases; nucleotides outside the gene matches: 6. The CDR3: CASSLQGTGFNSPLHF. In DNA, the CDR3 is TGTGCCAGCAGCTTGCAAGGGACAGGGTTTAATTCACCCCTCCACTTT.

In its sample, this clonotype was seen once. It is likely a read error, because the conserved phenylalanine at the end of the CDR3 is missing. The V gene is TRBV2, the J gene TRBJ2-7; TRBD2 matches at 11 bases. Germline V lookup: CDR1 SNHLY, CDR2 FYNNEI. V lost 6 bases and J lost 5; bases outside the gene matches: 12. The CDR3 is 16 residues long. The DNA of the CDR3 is TGTGCCAGCAGCTTCGACCCGGGACTAGCGGTTAACGAGCAGTACCTC. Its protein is CASSFDPGLAVNEQYL.

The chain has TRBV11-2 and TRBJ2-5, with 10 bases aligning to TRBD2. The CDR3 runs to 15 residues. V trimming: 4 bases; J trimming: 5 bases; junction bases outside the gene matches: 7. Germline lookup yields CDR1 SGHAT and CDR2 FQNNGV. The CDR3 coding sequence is TGTGCCAGCAGCTCAATTAGCGGGAGGCGGGAGACCCAGTACTTC. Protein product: CASSSISGRRETQYF. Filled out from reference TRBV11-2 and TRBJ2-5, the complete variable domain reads EAGVAQSPRYKIIEKRQSVAFWCNPISGHATLYWYQQILGQGPKLLIQFQNNGVVDDSQLPKDRFSAERLKGVDSTLKIQPAKLEDSAVYLCASSSISGRRETQYFGPGTRLLVL.

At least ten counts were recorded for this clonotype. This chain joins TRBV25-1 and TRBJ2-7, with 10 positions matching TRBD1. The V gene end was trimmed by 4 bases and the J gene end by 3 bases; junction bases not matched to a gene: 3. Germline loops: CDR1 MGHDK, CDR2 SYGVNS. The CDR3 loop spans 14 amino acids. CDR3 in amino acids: CASSGRDRGYEQYF. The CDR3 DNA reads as TGTGCCAGCAGTGGCCGGGACAGGGGCTACGAGCAGTACTTC.

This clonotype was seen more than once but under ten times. In DNA, the CDR3 is TGCGCCAGCAGCCATCCAAGGACAGGGGGGTTCTATGGCTACACCTTC. It specifies CASSHPRTGGFYGYTF. This rearrangement joins TRBV4-1 to TRBJ1-2, with 10 bases matching TRBD1. V gave up 3 bases and J gave up 4 bases; unmatched junction bases: 8. Germline V lookup: CDR1 MGHRA, CDR2 YSYEKL. There are 16 residues in the CDR3.

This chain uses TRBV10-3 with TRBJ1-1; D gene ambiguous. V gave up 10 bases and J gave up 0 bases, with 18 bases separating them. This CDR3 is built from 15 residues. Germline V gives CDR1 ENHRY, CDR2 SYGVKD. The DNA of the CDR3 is TGTGCCAGCAGCAGCAGACGGAACATGAACACTGAAGCTTTCTTT. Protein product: CASSSRRNMNTEAFF.

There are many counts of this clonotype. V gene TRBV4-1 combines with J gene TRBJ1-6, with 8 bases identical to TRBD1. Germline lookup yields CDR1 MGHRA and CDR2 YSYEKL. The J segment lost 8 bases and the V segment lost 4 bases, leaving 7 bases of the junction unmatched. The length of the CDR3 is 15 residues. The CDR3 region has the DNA TGCGCCAGCAGCCCTTCGACAGGGGAGGATTCACCCCTCCACTTT. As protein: CASSPSTGEDSPLHF.

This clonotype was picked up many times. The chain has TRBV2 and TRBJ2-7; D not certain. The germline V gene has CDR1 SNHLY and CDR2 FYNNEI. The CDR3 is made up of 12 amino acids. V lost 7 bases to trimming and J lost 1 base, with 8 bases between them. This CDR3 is CASIRESYEQYF. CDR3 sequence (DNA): TGTGCCAGCATACGAGAATCCTACGAGCAGTACTTC. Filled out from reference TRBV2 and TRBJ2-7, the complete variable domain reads EPEVTQTPSHQVTQMGQEVILRCVPISNHLYFYWYRQILGQKVEFLVSFYNNEISEKSEIFDDQFSVERPDGSNFTLKIRSTKLEDSAMYFCASIRESYEQYFGPGTRLTVT.

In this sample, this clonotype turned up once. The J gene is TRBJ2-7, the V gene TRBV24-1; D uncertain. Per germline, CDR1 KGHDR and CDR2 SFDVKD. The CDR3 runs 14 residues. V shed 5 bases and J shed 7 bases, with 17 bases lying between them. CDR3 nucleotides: TGTGCCACCAGTGGGCACTCCCAAGGCAATGAGCAGTACTTC. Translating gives CATSGHSQGNEQYF.

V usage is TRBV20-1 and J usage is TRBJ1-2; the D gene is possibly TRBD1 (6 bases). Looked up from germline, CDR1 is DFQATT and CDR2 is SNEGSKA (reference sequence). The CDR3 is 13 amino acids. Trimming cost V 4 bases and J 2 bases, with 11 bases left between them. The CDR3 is CSANIQGNYGYTF. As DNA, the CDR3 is TGCAGTGCTAATATACAGGGAAACTATGGCTACACCTTC.

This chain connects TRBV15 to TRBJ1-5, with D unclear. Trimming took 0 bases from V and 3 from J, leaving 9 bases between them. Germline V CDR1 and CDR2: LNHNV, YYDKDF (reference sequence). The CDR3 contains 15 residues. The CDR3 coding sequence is TGTGCCACCAGCAGAGATCGTGGAATCAATCAGCCCCAGCATTTT. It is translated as CATSRDRGINQPQHF.

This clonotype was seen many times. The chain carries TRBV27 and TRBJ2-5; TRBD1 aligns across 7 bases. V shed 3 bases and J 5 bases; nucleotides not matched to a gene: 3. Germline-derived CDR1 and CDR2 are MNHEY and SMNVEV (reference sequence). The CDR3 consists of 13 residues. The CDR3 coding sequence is TGTGCCAGCAGTTTCACAGGGGTCGAGACCCAGTACTTC. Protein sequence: CASSFTGVETQYF.

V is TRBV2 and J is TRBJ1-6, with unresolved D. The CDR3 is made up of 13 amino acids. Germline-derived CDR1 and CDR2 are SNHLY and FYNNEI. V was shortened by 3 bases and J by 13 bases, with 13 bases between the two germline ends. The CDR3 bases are TGTGCCAGCAGTGAGCAGAGCAATCAGCCCCTCCACTTT. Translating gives CASSEQSNQPLHF.

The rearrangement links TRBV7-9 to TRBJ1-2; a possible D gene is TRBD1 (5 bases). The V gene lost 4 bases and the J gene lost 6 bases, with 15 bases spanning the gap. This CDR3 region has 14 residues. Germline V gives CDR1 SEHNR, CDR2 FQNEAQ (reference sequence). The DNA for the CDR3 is TGTGCCAGCAGCTCCCTCGAGGGACGGGATGGCTACACCTTC. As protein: CASSSLEGRDGYTF.

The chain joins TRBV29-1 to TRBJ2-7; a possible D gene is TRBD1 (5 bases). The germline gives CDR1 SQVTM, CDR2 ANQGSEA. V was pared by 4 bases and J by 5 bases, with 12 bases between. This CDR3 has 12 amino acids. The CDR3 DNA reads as TGCAGCGTTGTTTCGGCAGGGAACGAGCAGTACTTC. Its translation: CSVVSAGNEQYF.